Listed below are T cell receptor beta chains from one sample, sequenced in a study of shared clonotypes between healthy human individuals. Assay used: immunoSEQ multiplex PCR; TCRdb lists only in-frame clones, some missing. The repertoire holds about 320,000 clones, roughly 84% seen once, with around 16% in the top ten. Sample: memory CD8+ T cells sorted from blood. The source is a man aged 18 to 30 in good health. CDR3s include the opening cysteine and the closing phenylalanine or tryptophan. The D gene is left open where the match is weak.

v_call: TRBV11-2; cdr3_length: 17; j_call: TRBJ1-2; d_call: TRBD1; cdr3_aa: CASSWRDRYPRRDGYTF
v_call: TRBV7-9; cdr3_length: 15; j_call: TRBJ1-1; d_call: TRBD1; cdr3_aa: CASSHLQGLYTEAFF
v_call: TRBV10-3; cdr3_length: 14; j_call: TRBJ2-7; d_call: TRBD1; cdr3_aa: CAINDQGVDYEQYF
v_call: TRBV30; cdr3_length: 11; j_call: TRBJ2-2; d_call: .; cdr3_aa: CAWSGTGELFF
v_call: TRBV4-3; cdr3_length: 17; j_call: TRBJ2-3; d_call: .; cdr3_aa: CASSPSRPVGHTDTQYF
v_call: TRBV7-9; cdr3_length: 16; j_call: TRBJ1-2; d_call: .; cdr3_aa: CASSLVAGVLNYGYTF
v_call: TRBV6-1; cdr3_length: 14; j_call: TRBJ1-3; d_call: TRBD1; cdr3_aa: CASSDRGRENTIYF
v_call: TRBV11-2; cdr3_length: 14; j_call: TRBJ2-7; d_call: .; cdr3_aa: CASSHPGVSNEQYF
v_call: TRBV30; cdr3_length: 13; j_call: TRBJ2-1; d_call: TRBD1; cdr3_aa: CAWSLDRGHEQFF
v_call: TRBV29-1; cdr3_length: 19; j_call: TRBJ2-1; d_call: TRBD2; cdr3_aa: CSVEGVEGAGGAYYNEQFF
v_call: TRBV6-1; cdr3_length: 15; j_call: TRBJ1-6; d_call: .; cdr3_aa: CASSEATHGVSPLHF
v_call: TRBV28; cdr3_length: 18; j_call: TRBJ1-4; d_call: .; cdr3_aa: CASSIFWLPGRVNEKLFF
v_call: TRBV9; cdr3_length: 16; j_call: TRBJ2-1; d_call: .; cdr3_aa: CASSPHTGQGYNEQFF
v_call: TRBV6-1; cdr3_length: 17; j_call: TRBJ1-1; d_call: .; cdr3_aa: CASSAEPGEVADTEAFF
v_call: TRBV4-3; cdr3_length: 17; j_call: TRBJ1-2; d_call: .; cdr3_aa: CASSQYPVGVGDYGYTF
v_call: TRBV7-2; cdr3_length: 16; j_call: TRBJ1-6; d_call: .; cdr3_aa: CASSLAGRVVDSPLHF
v_call: TRBV19; cdr3_length: 14; j_call: TRBJ2-7; d_call: .; cdr3_aa: CASSIVPGASEQYF
v_call: TRBV7-8; cdr3_length: 13; j_call: TRBJ2-1; d_call: .; cdr3_aa: CASSHQVDNEQFF
v_call: TRBV30; cdr3_length: 13; j_call: TRBJ2-1; d_call: .; cdr3_aa: CAWSVSYLDEQFF
v_call: TRBV7-8; cdr3_length: 12; j_call: TRBJ2-3; d_call: .; cdr3_aa: CASSPERDTQYF
v_call: TRBV5-4; cdr3_length: 12; j_call: TRBJ2-2; d_call: .; cdr3_aa: CASSWDTGELFF
v_call: TRBV7-9; cdr3_length: 14; j_call: TRBJ1-3; d_call: .; cdr3_aa: CASSRTLRGNTIYF
v_call: TRBV2; cdr3_length: 13; j_call: TRBJ2-3; d_call: .; cdr3_aa: CASTLWGTDTQYF
v_call: TRBV6-5; cdr3_length: 11; j_call: TRBJ1-2; d_call: .; cdr3_aa: CASSDSYGYTF
v_call: TRBV30; cdr3_length: 14; j_call: TRBJ2-7; d_call: TRBD1; cdr3_aa: CAWNLGQGFYEQYF
v_call: TRBV28; cdr3_length: 13; j_call: TRBJ1-6; d_call: .; cdr3_aa: CASHLGDNSPLHF
v_call: TRBV15; cdr3_length: 14; j_call: TRBJ2-7; d_call: TRBD2; cdr3_aa: CATSRTSGTYEQYF
v_call: TRBV13; cdr3_length: 15; j_call: TRBJ2-2; d_call: TRBD2; cdr3_aa: CASSQGLAGTGELFF
v_call: TRBV7-6; cdr3_length: 16; j_call: TRBJ2-7; d_call: TRBD1; cdr3_aa: CASSLEPGQGAQEQYF
v_call: TRBV30; cdr3_length: 13; j_call: TRBJ1-1; d_call: .; cdr3_aa: CAWEVGGNTEAFF
v_call: TRBV7-6; cdr3_length: 15; j_call: TRBJ1-5; d_call: .; cdr3_aa: CASSLESRVNQPQHF
v_call: TRBV6-1; cdr3_length: 14; j_call: TRBJ2-3; d_call: .; cdr3_aa: CASSEQLHTDTQYF
v_call: TRBV27; cdr3_length: 14; j_call: TRBJ2-7; d_call: .; cdr3_aa: CASSLVPDSYEQYF
v_call: TRBV5-1; cdr3_length: 13; j_call: TRBJ1-2; d_call: .; cdr3_aa: CASSLRGDDGYTF
v_call: TRBV18; cdr3_length: 13; j_call: TRBJ1-6; d_call: .; cdr3_aa: CASSPGDGSPLHF
v_call: TRBV7-9; cdr3_length: 17; j_call: TRBJ1-6; d_call: .; cdr3_aa: CASSPPLRSPGNSPLHF
v_call: TRBV29-1; cdr3_length: 14; j_call: TRBJ1-1; d_call: .; cdr3_aa: CSVVSPGRNTEAFF
v_call: TRBV11-2; cdr3_length: 14; j_call: TRBJ2-2; d_call: .; cdr3_aa: CASSYHISTGELFF
v_call: TRBV4-3; cdr3_length: 13; j_call: TRBJ1-1; d_call: .; cdr3_aa: CASSQGWNTEAFF
v_call: TRBV7-9; cdr3_length: 14; j_call: TRBJ2-1; d_call: .; cdr3_aa: CASSLEGNYNEQFF
v_call: TRBV27; cdr3_length: 14; j_call: TRBJ1-4; d_call: .; cdr3_aa: CASRKQSPYEKLFF
v_call: TRBV25-1; cdr3_length: 12; j_call: TRBJ1-6; d_call: .; cdr3_aa: CASSVEGSPLHF
v_call: TRBV7-6; cdr3_length: 18; j_call: TRBJ1-1; d_call: .; cdr3_aa: CASSRSSLRQVMNTEAFF
v_call: TRBV2; cdr3_length: 16; j_call: TRBJ1-4; d_call: TRBD1; cdr3_aa: CASSPKPGQRNEKLFF
v_call: TRBV5-5; cdr3_length: 16; j_call: TRBJ1-2; d_call: TRBD1; cdr3_aa: CASSLDTQGIENGYTF
v_call: TRBV5-6; cdr3_length: 14; j_call: TRBJ1-1; d_call: .; cdr3_aa: CASRGTGTYREAFF
v_call: TRBV11-2; cdr3_length: 12; j_call: TRBJ2-3; d_call: .; cdr3_aa: CASSLVPDTQYF